This TCR beta chain was documented in a study of radiation and T cells in renal cell carcinoma (dated by TCRdb to about 2020). Looking at the study overall: The samples were drawn from a clinical trial, where primary renal cell carcinomas were treated with 15 Gy of stereotactic body radiation therapy and then removed by nephrectomy 4 weeks afterward. In total, some 52 samples underwent TCR beta sequencing: around 25 tumors plus 27 peripheral blood samples. Across all 53 samples, several million unique CDR3 nucleotide sequences encoding 2 million to 3 million unique CDR3 amino acid sequences were identified.

General conclusions and limits of the study: Because the trial had a single-armed design, the trial could not examine how radiation dose or scheduling affected the TCR repertoire. In blood, the top tumor clonotypes increased between baseline and 2 weeks post-radiation and then shrank by 4 weeks, which suggests that tumor-resident clones expanded only transiently. Tracking of blood repertoire dynamics stopped at approximately four weeks after treatment, with no follow-up past that point. Because pretreatment tumor biopsies were not available, the study could not determine whether clonotypes were already present within the tumor at baseline.

Following the manufacturer's recommendations, the immunoSEQ kit was used to generate TCR beta libraries from genomic DNA. To prepare libraries, a first multiplex PCR with proprietary primers was run, followed by a second PCR that added unique barcodes, and a bead cleanup was done after each round. Each sample batch included a kit-provided positive control reaction and a negative control reaction. The final libraries underwent checking on an Agilent 4200 TapeStation D1000 ScreenTape, volumetric pooling, and quantification by qPCR. Sequencing ran on an Illumina NextSeq500 with a MidOutput 150-cycle cartridge, using 156 Read1 and 15 Index1 cycles with kit custom primers. The pooled library was loaded at approximately 0.97 pM with roughly 19% PhiX control spiked in. From the authors' description of their analysis: Vendor-processed data were analyzed in R, with a clonotype defined as all T cells sharing the same CDR3 nucleotide sequence. In the clone abundance analyses, frequencies in each sample were normalized to that sample's 10,000 most abundant clones. Public T cell clones, which averaged fewer than five per sample, were excluded before analysis. Tumor-enriched and baseline blood-enriched clonotypes were defined by at least a 32-fold difference in abundance between compartments. A beta-binomial differential abundance model was used to identify clonotypes that expanded or contracted between blood time points. Tumor-blood repertoire similarity was measured with the Baroni-Urbani and Buser coefficient, and group comparisons used two-tailed Wilcoxon tests in R. Held by TCRdb, this immuneACCESS table contains in-frame sequences only and omits some clones. Under half of the omission traces to an unresolved V gene where checked; the cause of the rest is unknown. V, J and clone size were drawn from that table, and D and trimming were deduced from the DNA. The sample yields about 160,000 clones; around 89% were counted once. The top ten hold around 4% of the sample.

This sample's time point label indicates: baseline pretreatment blood. The treatment or condition label here, explained by the study, means: 15 Gy SBRT to primary tumor, nephrectomy 4 weeks later. Serial peripheral blood from radiation-treated patients was sampled at baseline, 2 weeks and 4 weeks after SBRT to track tumor-enriched clonotypes. Renal cell carcinoma with clear cell pathology was present in all patients. Genomic DNA for TCR sequencing was prepared using the QIAamp DNA Blood Mini Kit (Qiagen). Samples were included in the analyses only if all quality control checks were passed. The germline V gene supplies CDR1 SGHTA and CDR2 FQGNSA. From the cysteine through the phenylalanine, the CDR3 covers 15 amino acids. Here the CDR3 DNA is all that survives: 45 bases in frame from base 1. Trimming accounts for 3 bases at V and 6 bases at J, while the number of junction bases matched to no gene is 4.

Comments on this clone: Its binding antigen is unknown. No qualities accompany the bases; no much larger clone lies one base away.

The sequence came from a woman in her 70s with renal cell carcinoma. The source was blood, collected from a patient whose treatment included radiotherapy and nephrectomy. Rearrangement joined TRBV7-2 to TRBJ2-2; TRBD1 lines up with 10 middle nucleotides. The DNA is TGTGCCAGCAGCTTCGGGGACAGGGGAGCCGGGGAGCTGTTTTTT. This sequence encodes CASSFGDRGAGELFF.